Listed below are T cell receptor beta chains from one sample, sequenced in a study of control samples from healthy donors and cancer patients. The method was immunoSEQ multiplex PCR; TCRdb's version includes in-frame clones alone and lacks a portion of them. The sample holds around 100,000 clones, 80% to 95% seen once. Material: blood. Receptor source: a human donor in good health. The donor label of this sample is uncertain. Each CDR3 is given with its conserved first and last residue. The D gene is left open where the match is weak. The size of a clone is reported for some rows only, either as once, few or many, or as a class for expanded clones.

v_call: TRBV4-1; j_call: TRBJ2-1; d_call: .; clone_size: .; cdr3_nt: TGCGCCAGCAGCCAAGAGCCGGGTGTGTCCTCCCTCAATGAGCAGTTCTTC; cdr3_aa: CASSQEPGVSSLNEQFF
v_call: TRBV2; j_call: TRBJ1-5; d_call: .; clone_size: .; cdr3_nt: TGTGCCAGCAGTGAACGAGGGAGCAATCAGCCCCAGCATTTT; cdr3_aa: CASSERGSNQPQHF
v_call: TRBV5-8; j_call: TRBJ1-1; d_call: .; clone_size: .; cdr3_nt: TGTGCCAGCAGCTTGCAGGGGCTAGCTTTCTTT; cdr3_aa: CASSLQGLAFF
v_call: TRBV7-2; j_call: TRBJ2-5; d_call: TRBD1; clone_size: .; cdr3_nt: TGTGCCAGCAGCCCCGGACAGGGCAGCGGAGGGGAGACCCAGTACTTC; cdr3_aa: CASSPGQGSGGETQYF
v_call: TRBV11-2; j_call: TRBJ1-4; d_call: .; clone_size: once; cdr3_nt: TGTGCCAGCAGCCCTAGAGGCCAGGGACCGAGTAATGAAAAACTGTTTTTT; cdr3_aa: CASSPRGQGPSNEKLFF
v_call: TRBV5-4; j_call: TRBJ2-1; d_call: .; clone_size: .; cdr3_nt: TGTGCCAGCAGCTTGCGGACTCCTAGCTCCTACAATGAGCAGTTCTTC; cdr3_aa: CASSLRTPSSYNEQFF
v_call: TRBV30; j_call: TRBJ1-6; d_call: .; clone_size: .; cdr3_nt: TGTGCCTGGAGTTTAGGCAGGGGAGGATCACCCCTCCACTTT; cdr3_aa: CAWSLGRGGSPLHF
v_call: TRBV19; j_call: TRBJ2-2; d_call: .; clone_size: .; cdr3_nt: TGTGCCAGTAGGTTTGGGTCGGGCACCGGGGAGCTGTTTTTT; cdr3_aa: CASRFGSGTGELFF
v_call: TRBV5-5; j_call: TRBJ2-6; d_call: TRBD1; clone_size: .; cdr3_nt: TGTGCCAGCAGCTACTATACAGGGGTCTCTGGGGCCAACGTCCTGACTTTC; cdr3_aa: CASSYYTGVSGANVLTF
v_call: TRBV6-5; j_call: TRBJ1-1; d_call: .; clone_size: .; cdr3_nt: TGTGCCAGCAGGCCCTGGGCCGAGAACACTGAAGCTTTCTTT; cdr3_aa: CASRPWAENTEAFF
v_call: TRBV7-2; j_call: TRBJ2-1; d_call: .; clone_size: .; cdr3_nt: TGTGCCAGCAGCTTATTGTCCCGGCGGGGCTTAGGCAATGAGCAGTTCTTC; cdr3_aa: CASSLLSRRGLGNEQFF
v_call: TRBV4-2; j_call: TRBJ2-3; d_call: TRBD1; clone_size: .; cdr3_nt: TGTGCCAGCAGCCAAAACCCAGACAGGGGGCAAACAGATACGCAGTATTTT; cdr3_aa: CASSQNPDRGQTDTQYF
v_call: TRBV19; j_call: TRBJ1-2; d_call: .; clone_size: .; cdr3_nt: TGTGCCAGTAGTATAGTGTCAGGGGCGTCGGGCTACACCTTC; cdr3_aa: CASSIVSGASGYTF
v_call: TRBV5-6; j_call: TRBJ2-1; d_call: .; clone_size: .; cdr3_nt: TGTGCCAGCAGCTTGATGTCGTATGGGTTTAGTGTGCAGTTCTTC; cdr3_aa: CASSLMSYGFSVQFF
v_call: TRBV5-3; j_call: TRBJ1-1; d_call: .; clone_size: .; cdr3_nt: TGTGCCAGAAGCTGGTACAGGGTCCTGAACACTGAAGCTTTCTTT; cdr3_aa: CARSWYRVLNTEAFF
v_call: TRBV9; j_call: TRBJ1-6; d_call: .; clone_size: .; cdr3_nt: TGTGCCAGCAGCCCCAGCGAATATTCACCCCTCCACTTT; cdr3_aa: CASSPSEYSPLHF
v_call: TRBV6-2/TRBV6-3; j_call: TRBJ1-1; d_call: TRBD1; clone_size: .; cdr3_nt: TGTGCCAGCAGTAAACCAGGGGGCGGGGGATTGAACACTGAAGCTTTCTTT; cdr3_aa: CASSKPGGGGLNTEAFF
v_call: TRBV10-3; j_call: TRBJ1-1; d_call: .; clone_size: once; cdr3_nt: TGTGCCACCCTCCAACGGAGGAACACTGAAGCTTTCTTT; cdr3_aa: CATLQRRNTEAFF
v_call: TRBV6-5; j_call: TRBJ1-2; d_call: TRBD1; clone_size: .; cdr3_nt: TGTGCCAGCAGTTCCGGACAGGGGGCGTATCGTGGCTACACCTTC; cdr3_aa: CASSSGQGAYRGYTF
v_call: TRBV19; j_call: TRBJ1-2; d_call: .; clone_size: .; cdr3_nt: TGTGCCAGTAGTATGAGGACCCTACGAGGAGCTAACTATGGCTACACCTTC; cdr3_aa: CASSMRTLRGANYGYTF
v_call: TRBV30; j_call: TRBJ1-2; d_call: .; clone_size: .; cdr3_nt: TGTGCCTGGAGTGTAGCCAGGGCTAGTGGCTACACCTTC; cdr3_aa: CAWSVARASGYTF
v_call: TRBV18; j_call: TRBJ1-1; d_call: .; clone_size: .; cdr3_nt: TGTGCCAGCCGAGACCAGAACAAGGGGGTTAACACTGAAGCTTTCTTT; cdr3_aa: CASRDQNKGVNTEAFF
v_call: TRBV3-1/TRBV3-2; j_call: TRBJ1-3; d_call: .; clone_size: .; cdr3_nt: TGTGCCAGCAGCCAGGAAGGGTGGGAATCGGGAAACACCATATATTTT; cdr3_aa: CASSQEGWESGNTIYF
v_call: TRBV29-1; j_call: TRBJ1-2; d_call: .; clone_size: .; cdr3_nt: TGCAGCGTTGATTTGTTGGGGGGCGCCTATGGCTACACCTTC; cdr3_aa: CSVDLLGGAYGYTF
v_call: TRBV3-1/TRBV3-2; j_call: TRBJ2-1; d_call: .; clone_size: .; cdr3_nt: TGTGCCAGCAGCCAGGGGCAGTTCGGTGAGCAGTTCTTC; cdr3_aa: CASSQGQFGEQFF
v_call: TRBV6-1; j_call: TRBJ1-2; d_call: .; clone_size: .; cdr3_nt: TGTGCCAGCAGTGAAGGGCAGGATCGGGGACGGCAAAGTCTCTATGGCTACACCTTC; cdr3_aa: CASSEGQDRGRQSLYGYTF
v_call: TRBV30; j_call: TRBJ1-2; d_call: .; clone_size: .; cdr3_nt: TGTGCCTGGAGTGCAGTAGGGGCTGGCTACACCTTC; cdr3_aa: CAWSAVGAGYTF
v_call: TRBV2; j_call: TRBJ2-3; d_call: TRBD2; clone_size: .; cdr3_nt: TGTGCCAGCAGTTGGACTAGCGGGGGCACAGATACGCAGTATTTT; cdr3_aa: CASSWTSGGTDTQYF
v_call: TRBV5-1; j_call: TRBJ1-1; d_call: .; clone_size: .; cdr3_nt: TGCGCCAGCAGCTTGGTAGGCGTGAACACTGAAGCTTTCTTT; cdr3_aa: CASSLVGVNTEAFF
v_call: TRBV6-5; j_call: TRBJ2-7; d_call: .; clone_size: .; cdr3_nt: TGTGCCAGCAGTTACTCTGCGGGATTGGGCGAGCAGTACTTC; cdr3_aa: CASSYSAGLGEQYF
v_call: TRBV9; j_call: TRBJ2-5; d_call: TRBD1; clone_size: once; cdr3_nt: TGTGCCAGCAGCCCAACCTACCGACAGGGGGTGATTGGGGAGACCCAGTACTTC; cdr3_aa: CASSPTYRQGVIGETQYF
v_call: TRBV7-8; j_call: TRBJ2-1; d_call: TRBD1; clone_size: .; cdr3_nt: TGTGCCAGCAGCTTCTCCGGGACAGCCTTCCGACGGACGAACAATGAGCAGTTCTTC; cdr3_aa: CASSFSGTAFRRTNNEQFF
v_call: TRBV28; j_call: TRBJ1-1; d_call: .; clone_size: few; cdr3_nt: TGTGCCAGCAGCGTACCGGGCATGAAATGGAACACTGAAGCTTTCTTT; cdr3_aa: CASSVPGMKWNTEAFF
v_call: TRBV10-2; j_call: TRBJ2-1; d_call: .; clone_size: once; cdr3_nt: TGCGCCAGCAGTACGACACATTACGAGCAGTTCTTC; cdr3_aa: CASSTTHYEQFF
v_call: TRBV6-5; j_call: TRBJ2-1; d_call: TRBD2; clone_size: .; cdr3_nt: TGTGCCAGCAGTTATAGTAGCGGGGGCCGCAATGAGCAGTTCTTC; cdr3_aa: CASSYSSGGRNEQFF
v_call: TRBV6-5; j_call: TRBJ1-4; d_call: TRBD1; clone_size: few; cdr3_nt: TGTGCCAGCAGAAAAATGACAGGGTGGAGCGAAAAACTGTTTTTT; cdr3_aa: CASRKMTGWSEKLFF
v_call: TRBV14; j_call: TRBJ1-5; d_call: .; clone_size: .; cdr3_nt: TGTGCCAGCAGCCAGGCCCGGGACTCCGGGGGTGATCAGCCCCAGCATTTT; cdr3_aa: CASSQARDSGGDQPQHF
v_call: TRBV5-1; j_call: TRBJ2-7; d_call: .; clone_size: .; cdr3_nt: TGCGCCAGCAGCAGACCAGCGGACGAGCAGTACTTC; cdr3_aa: CASSRPADEQYF
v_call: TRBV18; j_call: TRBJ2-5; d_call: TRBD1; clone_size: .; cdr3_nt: TGTGCCAGCTCACAAATACCGGGACAGGGGCGAGAGACCCAGTACTTC; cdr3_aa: CASSQIPGQGRETQYF
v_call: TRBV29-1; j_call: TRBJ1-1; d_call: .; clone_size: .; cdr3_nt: TGCAGCGTTGAAGATTGGAGGGGCGCTGAAGCTTTCTTT; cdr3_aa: CSVEDWRGAEAFF
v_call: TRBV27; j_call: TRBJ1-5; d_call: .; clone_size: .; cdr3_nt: TGTGCCAGCAGCACCGGGGGGGGGCTAGTTCAGCCCCAGCATTTT; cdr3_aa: CASSTGGGLVQPQHF
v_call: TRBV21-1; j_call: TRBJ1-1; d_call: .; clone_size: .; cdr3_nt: TGTGCCAGCAGCAAATACCGGACAGGGGACACTGAAGCTTTCTTT; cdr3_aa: CASSKYRTGDTEAFF
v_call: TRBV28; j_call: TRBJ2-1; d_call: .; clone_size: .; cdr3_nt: TGTGCCAGCAGTACATACTACAATGAGCAGTTCTTC; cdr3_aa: CASSTYYNEQFF
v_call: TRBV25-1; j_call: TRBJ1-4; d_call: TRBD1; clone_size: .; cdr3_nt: TGTGCCAGCAGTGACGTAGATGACAGGGGGGATGAAAAACTGTTTTTT; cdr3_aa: CASSDVDDRGDEKLFF
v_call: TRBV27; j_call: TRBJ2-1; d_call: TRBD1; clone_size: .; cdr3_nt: TGTGCCAGCAGTTTAGCGGACAGGGGTGGTGAGCAGTTCTTC; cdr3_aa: CASSLADRGGEQFF
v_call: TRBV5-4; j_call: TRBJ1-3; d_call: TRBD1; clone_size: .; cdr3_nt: TGTGCCAGCAGCTATAAAACCGGGACAGGAGGAAACACCATATATTTT; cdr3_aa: CASSYKTGTGGNTIYF
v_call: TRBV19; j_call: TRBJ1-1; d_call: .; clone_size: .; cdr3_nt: TGTGCCAGTAGTAGGGGAGGGAGAGACACTGAAGCTTTCTTT; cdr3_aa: CASSRGGRDTEAFF
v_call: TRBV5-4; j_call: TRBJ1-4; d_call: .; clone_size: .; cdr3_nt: TGTGCCAGCAGCTTGAAGGGGCCAACTAATGAAAAACTGTTTTTT; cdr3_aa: CASSLKGPTNEKLFF
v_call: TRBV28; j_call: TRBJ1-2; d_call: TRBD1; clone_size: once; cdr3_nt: TGTGCCAGCAGTTGGACAGGTTATGGCTACACCTTC; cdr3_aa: CASSWTGYGYTF
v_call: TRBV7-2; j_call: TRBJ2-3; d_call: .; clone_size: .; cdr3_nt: TGTGCCAGCAGCGGGGGGAGAACAGATACGCAGTATTTT; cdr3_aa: CASSGGRTDTQYF
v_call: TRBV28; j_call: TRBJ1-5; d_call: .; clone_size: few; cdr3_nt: TGTGCCAGCAGTCGCAATCAGCCCCAGCATTTT; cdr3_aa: CASSRNQPQHF
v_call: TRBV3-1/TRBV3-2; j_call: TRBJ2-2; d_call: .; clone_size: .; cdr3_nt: TGTGCCAGCAGCCAACTTGGCCAGGGGCGGCGCACCGGGGAGCTGTTTTTT; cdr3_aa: CASSQLGQGRRTGELFF
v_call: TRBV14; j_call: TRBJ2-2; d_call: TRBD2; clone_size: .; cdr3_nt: TGTGCCAGCAGCCAAGTGACTAGCGGATCCGGGGAGCTGTTTTTT; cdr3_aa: CASSQVTSGSGELFF
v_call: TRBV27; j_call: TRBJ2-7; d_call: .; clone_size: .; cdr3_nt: TGTGCCAGCAGTCCGTGGGGCAGGGACCACGAGCAGTACTTC; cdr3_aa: CASSPWGRDHEQYF
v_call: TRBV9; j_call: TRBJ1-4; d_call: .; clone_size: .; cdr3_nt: TGTGCCAGCAGCGCCAGGGGTGGTAATGAAAAACTGTTTTTT; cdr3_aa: CASSARGGNEKLFF
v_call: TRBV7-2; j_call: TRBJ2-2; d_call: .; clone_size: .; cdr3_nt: TGTGCCAGCAGCCAGACTAGTGCGCGGGAGCTGTTTTTT; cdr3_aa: CASSQTSARELFF
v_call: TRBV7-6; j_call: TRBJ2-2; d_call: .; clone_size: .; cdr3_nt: TGTGCCAGCAGCTTAGAAGTGACTTCAAACACCGGGGAGCTGTTTTTT; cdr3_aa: CASSLEVTSNTGELFF
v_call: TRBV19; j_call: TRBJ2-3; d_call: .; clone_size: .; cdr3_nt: TGTGCCACCTCCGATGGAACGGGCACAGATACGCAGTATTTT; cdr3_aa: CATSDGTGTDTQYF
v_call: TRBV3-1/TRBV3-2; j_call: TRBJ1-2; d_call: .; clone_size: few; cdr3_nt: TGTGCCAGCAGCCAAGCTTCCGGCGACTTCACCTTC; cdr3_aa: CASSQASGDFTF
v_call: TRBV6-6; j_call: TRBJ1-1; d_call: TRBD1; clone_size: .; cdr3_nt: TGTGCCAGCAGTTCGGACAGGGCTAGAGGTGAAGCTTTCTTT; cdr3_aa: CASSSDRARGEAFF